This T cell receptor (beta chain) was retrieved from a study of CD4 T cells in relation to SARS-CoV-2 and coronaviruses. Findings of the study overall: No donor gave both pre-pandemic and post-infection samples.

TCRdb's table, derived via immunoSEQ multiplex PCR, lists solely in-frame clones and lacks some. Of some 35,000 clones detected, around 82% appear once; the ten largest clones hold approximately 4.5%. For this clone: Its antigen is currently unknown.

This receptor was obtained from an adult with COVID-19. Specimen: naive CD4+ T cells from PBMCs, cultured in vitro. Subset specified: naive CD4+ T cells isolated by negative enrichment.

CDR3 residues: CASSRPGLGEDGYTF. The CDR3 bases are TGTGCCAGCAGTCGACCGGGACTTGGGGAAGATGGCTACACCTTC. This chain joins TRBV28 and TRBJ1-2, with a weak D call TRBD1 (5 bases). CDR1 MDHEN and CDR2 SYDVKM come from the germline V gene. Trimming removed 5 bases from V and 6 bases from J, with 19 bases in between. The CDR3 spans 15 residues.